Detailed here is one TCR beta chain. The antigen remains unidentified. V lost 5 bases to trimming and J lost 4 bases, with 12 bases between them. CDR1 is SGHVS and CDR2 is FNYEAQ in the germline V gene. The CDR3 has 14 amino acids. The data were taken from a study of beta chain features in type 1 diabetes. The authors sorted CD4+ naive, central memory, regulatory and stem cell-like memory cells via CD45RO/CCR7/CD25/CD127/CD95/CD27. The sequenced template was cDNA made from the entire isolated RNA. Samples of naive, central memory and regulatory T cells yielded a mean of around 3.4 million reads. Assay used: immunoSEQ multiplex PCR; TCRdb lists only in-frame clones, some missing. The data show around 300,000 clones, around 13% seen once. Overall study findings and caveats: Cells expressing TCR highly could be over-represented by cDNA sequencing. Researchers report that Type 1 diabetes patients had moderately but significantly shorter TCRB CDR3s across all four CD4+ subsets.

This TCR came from a man aged 25 to 40 in good health. This chain links TRBV7-6 with TRBJ1-5, with a tentative D call TRBD1 (6 bases). Sequencing used central memory CD4+ T cells from blood. CDR3 loop: CASSQQDRNQPQHF. The CDR3 coding sequence is TGTGCCAGCAGCCAACAGGACAGAAATCAGCCCCAGCATTTT.